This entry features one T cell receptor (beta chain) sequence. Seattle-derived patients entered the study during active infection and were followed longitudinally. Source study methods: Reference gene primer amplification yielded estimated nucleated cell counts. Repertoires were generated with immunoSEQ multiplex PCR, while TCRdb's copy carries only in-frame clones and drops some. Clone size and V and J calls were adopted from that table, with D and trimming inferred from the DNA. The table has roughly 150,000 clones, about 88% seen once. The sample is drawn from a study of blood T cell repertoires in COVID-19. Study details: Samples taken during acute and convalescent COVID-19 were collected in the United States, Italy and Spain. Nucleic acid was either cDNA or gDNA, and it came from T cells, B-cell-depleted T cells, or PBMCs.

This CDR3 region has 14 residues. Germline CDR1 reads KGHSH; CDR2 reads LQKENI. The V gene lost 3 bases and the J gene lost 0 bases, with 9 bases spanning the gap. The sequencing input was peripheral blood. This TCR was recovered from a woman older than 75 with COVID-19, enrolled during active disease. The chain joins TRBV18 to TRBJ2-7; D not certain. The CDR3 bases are TGTGCCAGCTCACCCCAGTCTAGCTCCTACGAGCAGTACTTC. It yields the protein CASSPQSSSYEQYF.